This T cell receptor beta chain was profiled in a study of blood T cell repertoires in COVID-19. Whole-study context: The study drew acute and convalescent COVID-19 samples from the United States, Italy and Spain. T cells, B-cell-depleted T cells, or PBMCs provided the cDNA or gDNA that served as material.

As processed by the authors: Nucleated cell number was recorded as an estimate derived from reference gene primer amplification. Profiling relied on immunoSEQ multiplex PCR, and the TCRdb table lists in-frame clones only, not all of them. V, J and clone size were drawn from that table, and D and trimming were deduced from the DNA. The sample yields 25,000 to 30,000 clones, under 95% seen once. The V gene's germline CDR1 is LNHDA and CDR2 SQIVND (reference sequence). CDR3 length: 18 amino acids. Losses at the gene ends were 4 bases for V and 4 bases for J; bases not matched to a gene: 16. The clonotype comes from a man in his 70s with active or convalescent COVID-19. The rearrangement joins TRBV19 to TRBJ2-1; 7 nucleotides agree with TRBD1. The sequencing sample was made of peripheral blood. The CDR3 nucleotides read TGTGCCAGTAGTACCAGACGGGCAACAGGGGTAAATTACAATGAGCAGTTCTTC. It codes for CASSTRRATGVNYNEQFF.